The rows below give T cell receptor beta chains drawn from one sample of a study of blood T cell repertoires in COVID-19. The protocol was immunoSEQ multiplex PCR, while the TCRdb copy is restricted to in-frame clones and leaves out a portion. The table shows 100,000 to 120,000 clones, with roughly 90% occurring only once. The sequencing sample was made of peripheral blood. Every receptor here comes from a woman in her seventies who had recovered from COVID-19. CDR3s include the opening cysteine and the closing phenylalanine or tryptophan. Fields, in order: D gene, V gene, J gene, CDR3 protein, CDR3 DNA. The D gene is left open where the match is weak.

d_gene: -; v_gene: TRBV7-2; j_gene: TRBJ2-2; CDR3aa: CASSRIQSSSVRTGELFF; CDR3nt: TGTGCCAGCAGCCGCATCCAAAGCTCTAGCGTACGCACCGGGGAGCTGTTTTTT
d_gene: -; v_gene: TRBV7-2; j_gene: TRBJ1-1; CDR3aa: CASSFAWGAEAFF; CDR3nt: TGTGCCAGCAGCTTCGCCTGGGGAGCTGAAGCTTTCTTT
d_gene: -; v_gene: TRBV6-1; j_gene: TRBJ2-7; CDR3aa: CASSEVPQGYEQYF; CDR3nt: TGTGCCAGCAGTGAAGTTCCACAGGGCTACGAGCAGTACTTC
d_gene: TRBD2; v_gene: TRBV10-3; j_gene: TRBJ2-3; CDR3aa: CAIRRGDVSGSTDTQYF; CDR3nt: TGTGCCATCAGAAGAGGGGATGTTAGCGGGAGCACAGATACGCAGTATTTT
d_gene: TRBD1; v_gene: TRBV7-2; j_gene: TRBJ1-2; CDR3aa: CASSSSGTGSGYTF; CDR3nt: TGTGCCAGCAGCTCCTCCGGGACAGGGTCAGGCTACACCTTC
d_gene: TRBD1; v_gene: TRBV6-6; j_gene: TRBJ2-3; CDR3aa: CASSGQGPLTDTQYF; CDR3nt: TGTGCCAGCAGTGGACAGGGACCACTCACAGATACGCAGTATTTT
d_gene: -; v_gene: TRBV4-3; j_gene: TRBJ1-2; CDR3aa: CASSQGGGYTF; CDR3nt: TGCGCCAGCAGCCAAGGAGGGGGCTACACCTTC
d_gene: -; v_gene: TRBV7-2; j_gene: TRBJ1-6; CDR3aa: CASSPQGDSPLHF; CDR3nt: TGTGCCAGCAGCCCCCAGGGCGATTCACCCCTCCACTTT
d_gene: -; v_gene: TRBV5-5; j_gene: TRBJ1-5; CDR3aa: CASSLVPTGNQPQHF; CDR3nt: TGTGCCAGCAGCTTGGTCCCGACAGGAAATCAGCCCCAGCATTTT
d_gene: -; v_gene: TRBV5-6; j_gene: TRBJ2-1; CDR3aa: CASSLGPSSYNEQFF; CDR3nt: TGTGCCAGCAGCTTGGGGCCTAGTTCCTACAATGAGCAGTTCTTC
d_gene: -; v_gene: TRBV5-5; j_gene: TRBJ1-1; CDR3aa: CASSFTETGWMNTEAFF; CDR3nt: TGTGCCAGCAGCTTTACGGAGACCGGGTGGATGAACACTGAAGCTTTCTTT